This is a list of T cell receptor beta chains from one sample in a study of OX40 agonist ivuxolimab in advanced cancers. Clones were sequenced by immunoSEQ multiplex PCR, and TCRdb holds only the in-frame ones, with some missing. The table lists tens of thousands of clones, approximately 86% of them singletons, with about 16% in the top ten. The sequencing here drew on CD4+ or CD8+ T cells sorted from blood, taken in a trial of the OX40 agonist ivuxolimab. All receptors derive from an adult with an advanced solid tumor such as melanoma, head and neck, liver or kidney cancer. Both conserved end residues are part of each CDR3. A D gene is named only where the DNA matches it firmly. Only some rows state a clone size, as once, few, many or a class for expanded clones.

CDR3 protein	CDR3 DNA	clone size	D gene	V gene	J gene
CASSYSLATITYEQYF	TGTGCCAGCAGCTACTCACTAGCGACCATTACCTACGAGCAGTACTTC	-	TRBD2	TRBV5-4	TRBJ2-7
CASSAPGLAGGGELFF	TGTGCCAGCAGCGCGCCTGGACTAGCGGGAGGCGGGGAGCTGTTTTTT	few	TRBD2	TRBV5-6	TRBJ2-2
CASSLSGTGALVTQYF	TGTGCCAGCAGCCTGTCTGGGACAGGGGCGCTTGTTACCCAGTACTTC	once	TRBD1	TRBV7-6	TRBJ2-5
CASSLAVEAGYEQYF	TGTGCCAGCAGCTTAGCTGTGGAGGCGGGATACGAGCAGTACTTC	-	-	TRBV7-2	TRBJ2-7
CASSASGLNTGELFF	TGCGCCAGCAGCGCGTCAGGGTTGAACACCGGGGAGCTGTTTTTT	-	-	TRBV5-1	TRBJ2-2
CSSSIGGNTEAFF	TGCAGCTCATCCATAGGGGGAAACACTGAAGCTTTCTTT	-	-	TRBV29-1	TRBJ1-1
CASSPGGGVGSETQYF	TGCGCCAGCAGCCCGGGGGGCGGGGTAGGAAGCGAGACCCAGTACTTC	medium-sized	-	TRBV5-1	TRBJ2-5
CASSYRQGSDSPLHF	TGTGCCAGCAGTTACCGACAGGGGAGCGATTCACCCCTCCACTTT	-	TRBD1	TRBV6-5	TRBJ1-6
CTSSQEGLQGEATNEKLFF	TGCACCAGCAGCCAAGAGGGATTACAGGGAGAAGCGACTAATGAAAAACTGTTTTTT	-	-	TRBV1	TRBJ1-4
CASRRQGRSEKLFF	TGTGCCAGCAGGAGACAGGGGAGGAGTGAAAAACTGTTTTTT	-	TRBD1	TRBV2	TRBJ1-4
CASSLQTGGRSPLHF	TGTGCCAGCAGCTTGCAGACAGGGGGCCGGTCACCCCTCCACTTT	-	TRBD1	TRBV5-8	TRBJ1-6
CASRQGQPQHF	TGTGCCAGTAGGCAGGGACAGCCCCAGCATTTT	once	-	TRBV19	TRBJ1-5
CASSAGENIQYF	TGCGCCAGCTCGGCAGGGGAAAACATTCAGTACTTC	few	-	TRBV10-1	TRBJ2-4
CASSVWRDEQYF	TGTGCCAGCTCCGTGTGGAGGGACGAGCAGTACTTC	-	-	TRBV2	TRBJ2-7
CASSVTGFMNTEAFF	TGTGCCAGCAGCGTGACCGGGTTCATGAACACTGAAGCTTTCTTT	-	-	TRBV9	TRBJ1-1
CASSRRNYYEQYF	TGTGCCAGCAGCAGACGAAACTACTACGAGCAGTACTTC	once	-	TRBV13	TRBJ2-7
CASSLASGRGDEQYF	TGTGCCAGCAGCTTGGCCTCAGGGAGGGGGGACGAGCAGTACTTC	-	-	TRBV5-6	TRBJ2-7
CASTKPPLSDTQYF	TGTGCCAGCACCAAACCACCCCTCTCAGATACGCAGTATTTT	-	-	TRBV7-9	TRBJ2-3
CASSPGLAGETQYF	TGCGCCAGCAGCCCGGGACTAGCGGGAGAGACCCAGTACTTC	-	TRBD2	TRBV4-3	TRBJ2-5
CASRDRGGDYGYTF	TGTGCCAGCAGAGACAGGGGGGGAGACTATGGCTACACCTTC	-	TRBD1	TRBV2	TRBJ1-2
CASSPGTENTGELFF	TGCGCCAGCAGTCCCGGGACAGAGAACACCGGGGAGCTGTTTTTT	-	TRBD1	TRBV5-1	TRBJ2-2
CASSSLDRDNSPLHF	TGTGCCAGCAGCTCTCTGGACAGGGATAATTCACCCCTCCACTTT	-	TRBD1	TRBV7-8	TRBJ1-6
CASSGGAGQDTQYF	TGTGCCAGTAGCGGAGGGGCGGGCCAAGATACGCAGTATTTT	-	-	TRBV19	TRBJ2-3
CAWSDTGGFYGYTF	TGTGCCTGGAGTGATACAGGGGGCTTCTATGGCTACACCTTC	-	TRBD1	TRBV30	TRBJ1-2
CAVGIGLAPREEQYF	TGTGCCGTAGGGATTGGACTAGCCCCTCGGGAGGAGCAGTACTTC	-	TRBD2	TRBV15	TRBJ2-5
CASSEGNTIYF	TGTGCCAGCAGTGAGGGAAACACCATATATTTT	once	-	TRBV6-1	TRBJ1-3
CASSMARVYNEQFF	TGTGCCAGTAGTATGGCGAGAGTTTACAATGAGCAGTTCTTC	-	-	TRBV19	TRBJ2-1
CASSLGAINGANVLTF	TGTGCCAGCAGTTTGGGGGCGATTAATGGGGCCAACGTCCTGACTTTC	-	-	TRBV27	TRBJ2-6
CASSIRGGETQYF	TGTGCCAGTAGTATTAGGGGGGGGGAGACCCAGTACTTC	-	-	TRBV19	TRBJ2-5
CASSNLTANYGYTF	TGCGCCAGCAGCAACCTGACAGCTAACTATGGCTACACCTTC	few	-	TRBV5-1	TRBJ1-2
CASSRDRDGYTF	TGTGCCAGCAGTCGAGACAGGGATGGCTACACCTTC	-	TRBD1	TRBV6-5	TRBJ1-2
CASSLEGIGAFF	TGTGCCAGCAGTTTGGAGGGGATTGGAGCTTTCTTT	-	-	TRBV6-5	TRBJ1-1
CASSLPGPTGELFF	TGTGCTAGCAGCTTACCGGGGCCCACCGGGGAGCTGTTTTTT	-	-	TRBV7-7	TRBJ2-2
CASSLIRGEAFF	TGTGCCAGCAGCTTAATACGCGGTGAAGCTTTCTTT	medium-sized	-	TRBV7-2	TRBJ1-1
CASSQAGLAVNNEQFF	TGCGCCAGCAGCCAAGCGGGACTAGCAGTAAACAATGAGCAGTTCTTC	-	TRBD2	TRBV4-3	TRBJ2-1
CASTGSPGGADNYGYTF	TGTGCCAGCACCGGAAGCCCAGGGGGCGCCGACAACTATGGCTACACCTTC	-	TRBD1	TRBV9	TRBJ1-2
CAIRDDRETYEQYF	TGTGCCATCAGGGACGACCGAGAAACCTACGAGCAGTACTTC	-	-	TRBV10-3	TRBJ2-7
CASSIIPGPDRTDTQYF	TGTGCCAGTAGTATAATACCGGGGCCCGACCGCACAGATACGCAGTATTTT	-	-	TRBV19	TRBJ2-3
CASSLAGNQETQYF	TGTGCCAGCAGCTTGGCTGGAAACCAAGAGACCCAGTACTTC	-	-	TRBV5-4	TRBJ2-5
CASSPQDGYTF	TGTGCCAGCTCACCGCAGGATGGCTACACCTTC	-	-	TRBV18	TRBJ1-2
CATSRPAGTPSTDTQYF	TGTGCCACCAGCAGACCCGCCGGGACGCCCAGCACAGATACGCAGTATTTT	-	-	TRBV15	TRBJ2-3
CASSYSTGYTEAFF	TGTGCCAGCAGTTACTCGACAGGGTACACTGAAGCTTTCTTT	-	TRBD1	TRBV6-5	TRBJ1-1
CASSRLAGASQETQYF	TGTGCCAGCAGCCGGCTAGCGGGGGCCTCCCAAGAGACCCAGTACTTC	-	TRBD2	TRBV11-2	TRBJ2-5
CASSQDSHQPQHF	TGCGCCAGCAGCCAAGATAGTCATCAGCCCCAGCATTTT	-	-	TRBV4-3	TRBJ1-5
CASTKTGKGSGNTIYF	TGTGCCAGCACGAAAACAGGGAAAGGGTCTGGAAACACCATATATTTT	-	-	TRBV9	TRBJ1-3
CASSFRTRDRGFKETQYF	TGTGCCAGCAGCTTTCGCACCCGGGACAGGGGGTTTAAAGAGACCCAGTACTTC	-	TRBD1	TRBV11-3	TRBJ2-5
CASSFFGTEAFF	TGTGCCAGCAGCTTTTTTGGCACTGAAGCTTTCTTT	once	-	TRBV11-2	TRBJ1-1
CASRPTLLWGVNSPLHF	TGCGCCAGCAGGCCCACTTTATTGTGGGGGGTGAATTCACCCCTCCACTTT	few	-	TRBV10-2	TRBJ1-6
CASSPAFGELFF	TGTGCCAGCAGTCCAGCCTTCGGGGAGCTGTTTTTT	few	-	TRBV6-6	TRBJ2-2
CASSLGDRVLSDEQFF	TGTGCCAGCAGCTTAGGGGACAGGGTATTAAGCGATGAGCAGTTCTTC	-	TRBD1	TRBV11-3	TRBJ2-1
CASSEGRARDTQYF	TGCGCCAGCTCGGAAGGAAGGGCTAGAGATACGCAGTATTTT	-	-	TRBV5-1	TRBJ2-3
CASSPRTSTYEQYF	TGTGCCAGCAGCCCCAGGACGTCTACCTACGAGCAGTACTTC	-	-	TRBV9	TRBJ2-7
CAWSRWLAGLVNEQFF	TGTGCCTGGAGTAGATGGCTAGCGGGACTCGTCAATGAGCAGTTCTTC	few	TRBD2	TRBV30	TRBJ2-1